These 16 T cell receptor beta chains share one sample of origin, sequenced in a study of blood T cell repertoires in COVID-19. The assay was immunoSEQ multiplex PCR, and TCRdb's table has in-frame clones only and misses some. The sample lists around 260,000 clones, about nine tenths occurring once. The sample consisted of peripheral blood. The source of these receptors is a woman between 25 and 40 years old with COVID-19, enrolled during active disease.

The chain has TRBV5-6 and TRBJ1-2, with 8 bases that match TRBD1. CDR1 is SGHDT and CDR2 is YYEEEE in the germline V gene. The V and J ends lost 4 bases and 6 bases, in that order; junction bases with no gene match: 23. CDR3 length: 19 residues. CDR3 DNA: TGTGCCAGCAGCGGTTATAGTCTTTTCCGAGACAGGGGATCCGATGGCTACACCTTC. Protein product: CASSGYSLFRDRGSDGYTF.

The chain employs TRBV6-1 and TRBJ1-5; D call uncertain. The V gene's germline CDR1 is MNHNS and CDR2 SASEGT. This CDR3 is built from 15 residues. Trimming pared 0 bases from V and 7 bases from J, leaving 13 bases between. The CDR3 protein is CASSEAGKSGQPQHF. DNA for the CDR3: TGTGCCAGCAGTGAAGCAGGTAAATCGGGGCAGCCCCAGCATTTT.

The CDR3 sequence is CASSLQVRSYNEQFF. CDR3 bases: TGCGCCAGCAGTTTACAGGTCCGCTCCTACAATGAGCAGTTCTTC. The chain couples TRBV5-1 to TRBJ2-1; the D gene is possibly TRBD1 (5 bases). V was trimmed by 5 bases and J by 0 bases, leaving 12 bases between them. Germline loops: CDR1 SGHRS, CDR2 YFSETQ. The CDR3 runs to 15 residues.

The rearrangement uses TRBV29-1 and TRBJ1-2, with a weak D call TRBD1 (5 bases). Trimming shortened V by 1 base and J by 10 bases, and 16 bases separated the two germline ends. The CDR3 totals 13 residues. The V gene's germline CDR1 is SQVTM and CDR2 ANQGSEA. This CDR3 reads CSVEVLSDSHYTF. The CDR3, as DNA: TGCAGCGTTGAAGTTCTTTCCGACAGCCACTACACCTTC.

V usage is TRBV9 and J usage is TRBJ2-3; TRBD1 is a possible D gene (6 bases). The V end lost 3 bases, the J end lost 1 base, and 15 bases lay between the germline ends. The CDR3 contains 16 residues. Germline CDR1 reads SGDLS; CDR2 reads YYNGEE. The CDR3 spells CASSASPDRGTDTQYF. DNA of the CDR3: TGTGCCAGCAGCGCTTCCCCGGACAGAGGCACAGATACGCAGTATTTT. The full variable domain, its missing parts supplied by reference TRBV9 and TRBJ2-3, is DSGVTQTPKHLITATGQRVTLRCSPRSGDLSVYWYQQSLDQGLQFLIQYYNGEERAKGNILERFSAQQFPDLHSELNLSSLELGDSALYFCASSASPDRGTDTQYFGPGTRLTVL.

This chain connects TRBV30 to TRBJ1-2, with D unclear. The CDR3 is made up of 13 amino acids. CDR1 and CDR2 (germline): GTSNPN, SVGIG (reference sequence). V was cut by 0 bases and J by 3 bases, with 8 bases left in between. CDR3 loop: CAWSVSRDYGYTF. CDR3 nucleotide sequence: TGTGCCTGGAGTGTATCCCGGGACTATGGCTACACCTTC. Together with reference TRBV30 and TRBJ1-2, the CDR3 gives the full variable domain: SQTIHQWPATLVQPVGSPLSLECTVEGTSNPNLYWYRQAAGRGLQLLFYSVGIGQISSEVPQNLSASRPQDRQFILSSKKLLLSDSGFYLCAWSVSRDYGYTFGSGTRLTVV.

This rearrangement joins TRBV18 to TRBJ1-1, with TRBD1 matching 9 bases. V was clipped by 4 bases and J by 1 base; unmatched bases: 4. The CDR3 contains 15 residues. Germline V gene lookup returns CDR1 KGHSH and CDR2 LQKENI. The CDR3 bases are TGTGCCAGCTCACGAGGACAGGGGACGAACACTGAAGCTTTCTTT. This codes for CASSRGQGTNTEAFF. The full variable domain, rest sourced from reference TRBV18 and TRBJ1-1, is NAGVMQNPRHLVRRRGQEARLRCSPMKGHSHVYWYRQLPEEGLKFMVYLQKENIIDESGMPKERFSAEFPKEGPSILRIQQVVRGDSAAYFCASSRGQGTNTEAFFGQGTRLTVV.

V is TRBV30 and J is TRBJ2-5, with 10 bases aligning to TRBD2. From germline, CDR1 is GTSNPN and CDR2 SVGIG (reference sequence). The CDR3 has 14 residues. Trimming took 3 bases from V and 0 from J; bases not matched to a gene: 1. CDR3 sequence (DNA): TGTGCCTGGAGGACTAGCGGGTACCAAGAGACCCAGTACTTC. It is translated as CAWRTSGYQETQYF.

This chain uses TRBV30 with TRBJ1-5, with 7 nucleotides matching TRBD1. V was clipped by 0 bases and J by 1 base; unmatched bases: 6. CDR1 and CDR2 (germline): GTSNPN, SVGIG (reference sequence). This CDR3 contains 16 residues. The CDR3 sequence is CAWSVRTGGSNQPQHF. CDR3 sequence (DNA): TGTGCCTGGAGTGTACGGACAGGTGGGAGCAATCAGCCCCAGCATTTT.

In this sample, this clone turned up once. The rearrangement uses TRBV27 and TRBJ1-3; D gene unclear. The CDR3 sequence is 15 residues long. V lost 4 bases, J lost 3 bases, and 13 bases lay in between. The germline gives CDR1 MNHEY, CDR2 SMNVEV (reference sequence). The CDR3 DNA reads TGTGCCAGCAGTTCCTTCTTCTCCCTTGGAAACACCATATATTTT. It translates to CASSSFFSLGNTIYF.

V gene TRBV19 combines with J gene TRBJ2-6, with D perhaps TRBD1 (5 bases). V lost 6 bases and J 3 bases, leaving 12 bases between the germline ends. CDR3 length: 15 amino acids. Looked up from germline, CDR1 is LNHDA and CDR2 is SQIVND (reference sequence). The CDR3 DNA reads TGTGCCAGTAGGAGACAGATCTATGGGGCCAACGTCCTGACTTTC. Its translation is CASRRQIYGANVLTF.

V gene TRBV20-1 combines with J gene TRBJ2-2; D is uncertain. This CDR3 contains 15 residues. Germline loops: CDR1 DFQATT, CDR2 SNEGSKA (reference sequence). The V gene lost 3 bases and the J gene lost 0 bases, with 11 bases spanning the gap. The CDR3, as DNA: TGCAGTGCTAGTGGTCCGTTTACGAACACCGGGGAGCTGTTTTTT. Protein product: CSASGPFTNTGELFF.

The CDR3 reads CASSKASGTGELFF. CDR3 coding DNA: TGTGCCAGTAGTAAGGCTAGCGGGACCGGGGAGCTGTTTTTT. The V call is TRBV19, the J call TRBJ2-2; 8 nucleotides line up with TRBD2. The CDR3 extends over 14 amino acids. The germline gives CDR1 LNHDA, CDR2 SQIVND (reference sequence). Trimming removed 4 bases from V and 5 bases from J; junction bases left unmatched: 3.

The chain uses TRBV29-1 and TRBJ2-1; 13 nucleotides match TRBD2. The length of the CDR3 is 15 residues. Looked up from germline, CDR1 is SQVTM and CDR2 is ANQGSEA. The trim removed 0 bases at V and 8 bases at J, leaving 4 bases unmatched. The CDR3 sequence: CSVEELAGGPDEQFF. DNA of the CDR3: TGCAGCGTTGAAGAACTAGCGGGAGGGCCCGATGAGCAGTTCTTC.

The chain uses TRBV20-1 and TRBJ1-5; D unclear. CDR1 and CDR2 (germline): DFQATT, SNEGSKA (reference sequence). CDR3 length equals 15 residues. V was clipped by 3 bases and J by 0 bases, with 12 bases between them. CDR3 nucleotide sequence: TGCAGTGCTAGTCTTGCAGACTATAGCAATCAGCCCCAGCATTTT. It encodes CSASLADYSNQPQHF.

The V and J genes are TRBV6-5 and TRBJ1-2; 8 bases are shared with TRBD1. This CDR3 spans 14 amino acids. The germline gives CDR1 MNHEY, CDR2 SVGAGI. The V segment lost 10 bases and the J segment 3 bases; nucleotides outside the gene matches: 10. As DNA, the CDR3 is TGTGCCACCCGGAGACAGGGGATGGACTATGGCTACACCTTC. It is translated as CATRRQGMDYGYTF.